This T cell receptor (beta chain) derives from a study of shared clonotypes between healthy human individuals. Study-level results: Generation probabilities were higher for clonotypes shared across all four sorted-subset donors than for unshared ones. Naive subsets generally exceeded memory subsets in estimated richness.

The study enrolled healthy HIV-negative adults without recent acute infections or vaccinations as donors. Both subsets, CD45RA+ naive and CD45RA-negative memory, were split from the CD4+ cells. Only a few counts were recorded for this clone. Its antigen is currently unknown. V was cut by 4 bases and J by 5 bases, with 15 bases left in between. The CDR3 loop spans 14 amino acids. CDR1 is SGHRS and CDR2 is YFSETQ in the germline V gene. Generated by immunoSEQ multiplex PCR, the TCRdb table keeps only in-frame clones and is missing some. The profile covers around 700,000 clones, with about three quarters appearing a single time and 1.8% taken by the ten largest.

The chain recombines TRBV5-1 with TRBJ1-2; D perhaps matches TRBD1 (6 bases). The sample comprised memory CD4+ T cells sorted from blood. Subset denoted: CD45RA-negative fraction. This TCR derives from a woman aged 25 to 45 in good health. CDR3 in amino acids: CASSLVPGEYGYTF. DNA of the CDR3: TGCGCCAGCAGCCTGGTCCCAGGGGAATATGGCTACACCTTC.